The 26 T cell receptor beta chains below all came from one sample that was sequenced in a study of neurological immune-mediated disorders. TCRdb ran MiXCR on the 5' RACE reads and lists one entry per CDR3 protein. The sample lists 55,000 to 65,000 distinct CDR3 sequences, approximately 3.7% occurring once. Sample: PBMCs. Receptors originate from a woman aged 45 to 65 with multiple sclerosis.

This clonotype was seen many times. The chain employs TRBV7-9 and TRBJ1-3, with 7 bases lining up with TRBD1. Germline V gene data show CDR1 as SEHNR and CDR2 as FQNEAQ (reference sequence). V was clipped by 1 base and J by 4 bases; unmatched bases: 4. CDR3 length: 15 residues. The CDR3 region is CASSLGGTVGNTIYF. The CDR3 DNA sequence: TGTGCCAGCAGCTTAGGAGGGACAGTAGGAAACACCATATATTTT.

This clonotype has at least ten counts. The chain uses TRBV6-2 or TRBV6-3 and TRBJ2-1, with 10 bases aligning to TRBD2. The trim removed 0 bases at V and 6 bases at J, leaving 17 bases unmatched. Germline V CDR1 and CDR2: MNHEY, SVGEGT. The CDR3 totals 20 residues. CDR3 residues: CASSYSSSGLASTGGNEQFF. The CDR3 DNA is TGTGCCAGCAGTTACTCCTCCTCGGGACTAGCGTCGACGGGGGGCAATGAGCAGTTCTTC.

This clonotype was seen repeatedly, ten times or more. The CDR3 loop reads CASSLNPTRKETQYF. CDR3 sequence (DNA): TGTGCCAGCAGCTTAAATCCTACTAGGAAAGAGACCCAGTACTTC. V is TRBV7-6 and J is TRBJ2-5, with a weak D call TRBD2 (5 bases). Germline CDR1 is SGHVS and CDR2 is FNYEAQ. This CDR3 has 15 residues. Trimming took 2 bases from V and 3 from J, leaving 13 bases between them.

This clonotype was detected ten times or more. The V gene is TRBV5-1, the J gene TRBJ2-1; TRBD2 agrees at 10 bases. With 5 bases clipped from V and 3 bases from J, the junction kept 5 bases outside the gene matches. Germline CDR1 and CDR2: SGHRS and YFSETQ. This CDR3 has 15 amino acids. CDR3 coding DNA: TGCGCCAGCAGAGTCGGGACTAGCGTCTACAATGAGCAGTTCTTC. Translating gives CASRVGTSVYNEQFF.

Many counts were recorded for this clonotype. The chain has TRBV2 and TRBJ2-2; 13 bases agree with TRBD2. The V gene's germline CDR1 is SNHLY and CDR2 FYNNEI. Trimming took 7 bases from V and 7 from J; bases not matched to a gene: 9. The CDR3 length is 16 residues. This CDR3 reads CASNDGLAGAVGELFF. CDR3 coding DNA: TGTGCCAGCAACGACGGACTAGCGGGAGCGGTCGGGGAGCTGTTTTTT.

There are many counts of this clonotype. The J gene is TRBJ2-1, the V gene TRBV14, with 7 bases fitting TRBD1. The CDR3 is 15 amino acids. The J segment lost 5 bases and the V segment lost 4 bases, leaving 8 bases of the junction unmatched. Per germline, CDR1 SGHDN and CDR2 FVKESK. The CDR3 DNA is TGTGCCAGCAGCCCAACCTGGACAGGCAACAATGAGCAGTTCTTC. It is translated as CASSPTWTGNNEQFF.

Many counts were recorded for this clonotype. The chain links TRBV20-1 to TRBJ1-2; no firm D call. In germline, CDR1 is DFQATT, CDR2 SNEGSKA (reference sequence). V was cut by 3 bases and J by 7 bases, with 12 bases left in between. CDR3 length equals 12 residues. The CDR3: CSARNRDSGYTF. In DNA, the CDR3 is TGCAGTGCTAGGAATCGGGATTCTGGCTACACCTTC.

This clonotype came up many times. The J gene is TRBJ2-7, the V gene TRBV12-3 or TRBV12-4, with TRBD2 as a possible D gene (6 bases). The CDR3 spans 14 residues. V lost 7 bases and J 3 bases, leaving 16 bases between the germline ends. CDR3: CASTQGDFDYEQYF. CDR3 bases: TGTGCCAGCACCCAAGGGGACTTTGACTACGAGCAGTACTTC.

This clonotype showed up many times. The V call is TRBV5-6, the J call TRBJ2-7; D call uncertain. CDR1 is SGHDT and CDR2 is YYEEEE in the germline V gene. The CDR3 spans 16 residues. The V gene lost 0 bases and the J gene lost 2 bases, with 15 bases spanning the gap. CDR3 in DNA: TGTGCCAGCAGCTTGGAGATCAGCATGGAACCCTACGAGCAGTACTTC. Protein product: CASSLEISMEPYEQYF.

The table lists this clonotype with many counts. V usage is TRBV4-3 and J usage is TRBJ2-1, with D perhaps matching TRBD2 (5 bases). The CDR3 covers 16 residues. Trimming stripped 1 base from V and 0 bases from J, with 10 bases between. The germline gives CDR1 LGHNA, CDR2 YSLEER. The chain's CDR3 is CASSQGAVSSYNEQFF. The CDR3 DNA sequence: TGCGCCAGCAGCCAAGGAGCGGTCAGCTCCTACAATGAGCAGTTCTTC.

This clonotype was found many times. This rearrangement joins TRBV20-1 to TRBJ1-2, with D possibly TRBD1 on 5 matching bases. Germline lookup yields CDR1 DFQATT and CDR2 SNEGSKA (reference sequence). Trimming left V 3 bases short and J 11 bases short, with 16 bases between. The CDR3 covers 12 residues. In nucleotides, the CDR3 is TGCAGTGCTAGGATAGGACATCTCGTTTACACCTTC. Encoded protein: CSARIGHLVYTF.

This clonotype was recorded many times. V and J are TRBV6-5 and TRBJ2-1, with TRBD2 matching 9 bases. Germline V gives CDR1 MNHEY, CDR2 SVGAGI. CDR3 size: 15 residues. Trimming cost V 6 bases and J 2 bases; bases outside gene matches: 5. The CDR3 region has the DNA TGTGCCAGCAGCCTAGCGGGGAACCCCTACAATGAGCAGTTCTTC. Translated, it gives CASSLAGNPYNEQFF.

This clonotype was seen many times. The chain joins TRBV29-1 to TRBJ2-7; D is uncertain. The CDR3 has 14 amino acids. The V and J ends lost 4 bases and 3 bases respectively, with 16 bases between them. Germline V gene data show CDR1 as SQVTM and CDR2 as ANQGSEA. The CDR3 spells CSVVSPRVGYEQYF. In DNA form, the CDR3 reads TGCAGCGTTGTGTCCCCAAGGGTGGGCTACGAGCAGTACTTC.

The table lists this clonotype with many counts. The rearrangement uses TRBV5-1 and TRBJ2-1; 11 bases fit TRBD2. With V trimmed by 0 bases and J by 7 bases, 0 bases remained unmatched. The CDR3 is 14 residues long. Germline CDR1 and CDR2: SGHRS and YFSETQ. This chain's CDR3 is CASSLGTSGNEQFF. The CDR3 bases are TGCGCCAGCAGCTTGGGGACTAGCGGGAATGAGCAGTTCTTC.

This clonotype was observed a handful of times. With a much larger clone just one base away, this may be a read error. J is TRBJ2-7 and V is TRBV5-1; D uncertain. Germline lookup yields CDR1 SGHRS and CDR2 YFSETQ. Trimming stripped 2 bases from V and 6 bases from J, with 12 bases between. This CDR3 is 13 amino acids long. CDR3 in amino acids: CASSLPKGSEQYF. The CDR3 DNA reads TGCGCCAGCAGCTTACCGAAGGGATCCGAGCAGTACTTC.

In its sample, this clonotype was seen many times. The chain couples TRBV7-2 to TRBJ2-7; D is uncertain. Germline-derived CDR1 and CDR2 are SGHTA and FQGNSA. This CDR3 is built from 13 residues. Trimming pared 5 bases from V and 7 bases from J, leaving 15 bases between. CDR3 residues: CASSQRGQREQYF. The CDR3 DNA reads as TGTGCCAGCAGCCAGCGTGGGCAGAGGGAGCAGTACTTC.

This clonotype was seen many times. This chain links TRBV29-1 with TRBJ2-2; maybe TRBD2 (5 bases). The CDR3 is 15 amino acids. Looked up from germline, CDR1 is SQVTM and CDR2 is ANQGSEA. Trimming pared 3 bases from V and 5 bases from J, leaving 16 bases between. CDR3 bases: TGCAGCGTTGACTACGGCGGGCTGGGGACCGGGGAGCTGTTTTTT. It encodes CSVDYGGLGTGELFF.

This clonotype was recorded at least ten times. The chain combines TRBV5-1 with TRBJ2-5, with 9 bases aligning to TRBD1. Looked up from germline, CDR1 is SGHRS and CDR2 is YFSETQ. The CDR3 is made up of 16 amino acids. Trimming took 0 bases from V and 1 from J; bases not matched to a gene: 4. Here the CDR3 DNA reads TGCGCCAGCAGCTTGGGAGGGACAGGGTCCCAAGAGACCCAGTACTTC. It is translated as CASSLGGTGSQETQYF.

This clonotype was seen many times. The chain carries TRBV3-1 and TRBJ2-1, with D perhaps TRBD2 (7 bases). Looked up from germline, CDR1 is LGHDT and CDR2 is YNNKEL (reference sequence). The CDR3 spans 16 residues. Trimming took off 2 bases at V and 4 bases at J, with 15 bases between the two ends. DNA for the CDR3: TGTGCCAGCAGCCAAAGGGGGTCTAGCGGTTACAATGAGCAGTTCTTC. Translated: CASSQRGSSGYNEQFF.

This clonotype was seen only a few times. A much larger clone is a single base away; this may be a read error. The rearrangement joins TRBV4-3 to TRBJ2-1, with D perhaps TRBD2 (5 bases). The CDR3 sequence is 15 residues long. Germline CDR1 and CDR2: LGHNA and YSLEER. Trimming pared 1 base from V and 6 bases from J, leaving 13 bases between. The CDR3 sequence: CASSQAPRGSNEQFF. CDR3 coding DNA: TGCGCCAGCAGCCAAGCCCCTAGAGGGAGCAATGAGCAGTTCTTC.

The sample holds many counts of this clonotype. V is TRBV5-1 and J is TRBJ2-7; D is ambiguous. This CDR3 spans 13 amino acids. CDR1 SGHRS and CDR2 YFSETQ come from the germline V gene. The V and J ends lost 4 bases and 6 bases respectively, with 14 bases between them. CDR3 nucleotides: TGCGCCAGCAGCCCGTGGACGATTAGCGAGCAGTACTTC. As protein: CASSPWTISEQYF.

This clonotype was counted at least ten times. The genes are TRBV29-1 and TRBJ1-1, with D unresolved. This CDR3 comprises 13 residues. Per germline, CDR1 SQVTM and CDR2 ANQGSEA. V was pared by 6 bases and J by 4 bases, with 15 bases between. The CDR3 sequence: CSVWPRGGTEAFF. In DNA, the CDR3 is TGCAGCGTGTGGCCTCGGGGAGGCACTGAAGCTTTCTTT. The full variable domain, its missing parts supplied by reference TRBV29-1 and TRBJ1-1, is SAVISQKPSRDICQRGTSLTIQCQVDSQVTMMFWYRQQPGQSLTLIATANQGSEATYESGFVIDKFPISRPNLTFSTLTVSNMSPEDSSIYLCSVWPRGGTEAFFGQGTRLTVV.

This clonotype was counted ten times or more. This chain links TRBV12-3 or TRBV12-4 with TRBJ1-1, with TRBD1 matching over 9 bases. The length of the CDR3 is 16 residues. The V gene end was trimmed by 6 bases and the J gene end by 0 bases; junction bases not matched to a gene: 8. CDR3 nucleotides: TGTGCCAGCAGCCGAGGGACAGGGATTATGAACACTGAAGCTTTCTTT. It is translated as CASSRGTGIMNTEAFF.

This clonotype was counted at least ten times. The V gene is TRBV2, the J gene TRBJ2-7; D is possibly TRBD1 (5 bases). Trimming pared 6 bases from V and 4 bases from J, leaving 16 bases between. From germline, CDR1 is SNHLY and CDR2 FYNNEI. CDR3 length equals 14 residues. The CDR3 bases are TGTGCCAGCAGCGACGACAGAATAATATACGAGCAGTACTTC. Protein: CASSDDRIIYEQYF.

There are many counts of this clonotype. This chain joins TRBV12-3 or TRBV12-4 and TRBJ2-7; the D is unclear. The V end lost 4 bases, the J end lost 3 bases, and 7 bases lay between the germline ends. CDR3 size: 12 residues. The CDR3 nucleotides read TGTGCCAGCAGTTACTCGAACTACGAGCAGTACTTC. As protein: CASSYSNYEQYF.

There are many counts of this clonotype. V gene TRBV4-2 combines with J gene TRBJ2-7; 9 bases map to TRBD1. V shed 4 bases, J shed 1 base, and the junction held 8 bases outside the gene matches. Germline V gene lookup returns CDR1 LGHNA and CDR2 YNFKEQ. The CDR3 length is 16 residues. The CDR3 loop reads CASSLIPGQGSYEQYF. In nucleotides, the CDR3 is TGTGCCAGCAGCCTGATACCGGGACAGGGTTCCTACGAGCAGTACTTC.